Listed here is a single TCR beta chain. Its recognized antigen is unknown. Base-call qualities are not available, and no considerably larger clone is one nucleotide away. The record originates from a study (TCRdb year 2016). The library was prepared using RT-PCR. Sequencer: Illumina MiSeq. The public reads were run again by TCRdb, first through fastp at Q25 and then through MiXCR, and only productive beta chains were kept. Merged by CDR3 protein, the rows form single entries marked with the most common genes and DNA. A total of about 680,000 distinct CDR3 sequences appear in this sample, 13% to 15% of them only once. The ten largest account for 3% to 4.5% of the sample. CDR1 and CDR2 are read off the germline V gene as SGHTA and FQGNSA. V is cut by 5 bases and J by 4 bases, and the space between the germline ends is 11 bases. The CDR3 runs 13 amino acids, cysteine and phenylalanine included. Here the CDR3 DNA is all that survives: 39 bases in frame from base 1.

The rearrangement joined TRBV7-2 to TRBJ1-1; no D gene call is confident. Sample: memory CD4+ T cells from blood. The clonotype originates from a female donor in good health, serving as a healthy control. The CDR3 reads as follows: CASSPHMGTEAFF. The DNA reads as follows: TGTGCCAGCAGCCCCCACATGGGCACTGAAGCTTTCTTT.